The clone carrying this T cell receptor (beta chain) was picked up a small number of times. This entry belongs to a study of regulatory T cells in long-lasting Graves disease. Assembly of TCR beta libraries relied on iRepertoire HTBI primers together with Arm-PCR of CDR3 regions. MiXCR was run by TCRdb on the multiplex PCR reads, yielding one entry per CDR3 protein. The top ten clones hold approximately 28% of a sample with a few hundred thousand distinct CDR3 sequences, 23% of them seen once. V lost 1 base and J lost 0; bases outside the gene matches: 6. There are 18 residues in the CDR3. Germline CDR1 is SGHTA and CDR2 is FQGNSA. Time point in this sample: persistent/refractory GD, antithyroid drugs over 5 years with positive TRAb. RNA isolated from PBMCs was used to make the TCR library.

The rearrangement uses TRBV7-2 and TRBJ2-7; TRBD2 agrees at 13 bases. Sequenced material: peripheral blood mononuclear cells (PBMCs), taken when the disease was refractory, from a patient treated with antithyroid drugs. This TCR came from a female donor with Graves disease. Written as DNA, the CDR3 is TGTGCCAGCAGCTTAGGTCGGACTAGCGGGAGTTTCTCCTACGAGCAGTACTTC. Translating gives CASSLGRTSGSFSYEQYF. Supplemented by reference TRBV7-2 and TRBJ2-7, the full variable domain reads GAGVSQSPSNKVTEKGKDVELRCDPISGHTALYWYRQSLGQGLEFLIYFQGNSAPDKSGLPSDRFSAERTGGSVSTLTIQRTQQEDSAVYLCASSLGRTSGSFSYEQYFGPGTRLTVT.